These 10 T cell receptor beta chains originate from one sample sequenced in a study of vaccination and CD4 T cells after COVID-19. Treatment of the sample: roughly 11-day PBMC culture with coronavirus spike peptide pools or control peptides (ViraFEST assay). Sequencing of the DNA from cultured CD4+ T cells was carried out with the Oncomine TCR Beta short-read assay. TCRdb recomputed calls from the PCR reads with MiXCR, one row per CDR3 protein. The sample has roughly 7,600 distinct CDR3 sequences, around 20% seen once. The antigens these receptors bind are not known. Sequences were derived from CD4+ T cells from blood, cultured in vitro, sampled after SARS-CoV-2 vaccination. The receptors derive from a human donor who had recovered from COVID-19.

Relative to its sample, this clonotype is medium-sized. This chain uses TRBV24-1 with TRBJ1-5; 7 bases agree with TRBD1. V lost 5 bases to trimming and J lost 5 bases; unmatched junction nucleotides: 5. This CDR3 contains 14 residues. The germline V gene encodes CDR1 KGHDR and CDR2 SFDVKD. The CDR3 sequence: CATSAQGGDQPQHF. CDR3 bases: TGTGCCACCAGTGCGCAGGGGGGGGATCAGCCCCAGCATTTT.

This clonotype has a handful of counts. J is TRBJ2-7 and V is TRBV27; 9 bases align to TRBD1. This CDR3 has 17 amino acids. Germline lookup yields CDR1 MNHEY and CDR2 SMNVEV (reference sequence). The trim removed 5 bases at V and 7 bases at J, leaving 18 bases unmatched. CDR3 bases: TGTGCCAGCAGTAAACCCCGCCGGACAGGGGTCAGTCAGGAGCAGTACTTC. Its protein product is CASSKPRRTGVSQEQYF.

This chain joins TRBV5-4 and TRBJ2-1; 8 positions match TRBD2. This CDR3 spans 16 amino acids. The V segment lost 3 bases and the J segment 2 bases; nucleotides outside the gene matches: 7. The V gene's germline CDR1 is SGHNT and CDR2 YYREEE (reference sequence). The CDR3 nucleotides read TGTGCCAGCAGCTCTATAGCGGGGCCTACCTACAATGAGCAGTTCTTC. Encoded protein: CASSSIAGPTYNEQFF.

The CDR3 bases are TGTGCCAGTAGTATGGCCCTGACAGGGGACTATGGCTACACCTTC. This encodes CASSMALTGDYGYTF. The chain is built from TRBV19 and TRBJ1-2; 8 positions match TRBD1. The CDR3 runs 15 residues. Germline V gene lookup returns CDR1 LNHDA and CDR2 SQIVND (reference sequence). Trimming removed 3 bases from V and 3 bases from J; junction bases left unmatched: 6.

The chain couples TRBV28 to TRBJ1-2, with D tentatively TRBD1 (6 bases). Trimming left V 5 bases short and J 5 bases short, with 12 bases between. Germline CDR1 is MDHEN and CDR2 is SYDVKM. There are 13 residues in the CDR3. CDR3 amino acids: CASSQRGWYGYTF. In DNA form, the CDR3 reads TGTGCCAGCAGTCAGAGGGGGTGGTATGGCTACACCTTC.

The genes are TRBV28 and TRBJ2-7; D is ambiguous. Per the germline V gene, CDR1 is MDHEN and CDR2 is SYDVKM. This CDR3 is built from 11 residues. V shed 7 bases and J shed 6 bases, with 10 bases lying between them. The CDR3 sequence: CASTLMGEQYF. CDR3 DNA sequence: TGTGCCAGCACTTTGATGGGCGAGCAGTACTTC.

This clonotype was counted a few times. The chain couples TRBV5-6 to TRBJ1-2; weak D call: TRBD1 (6 bases). This CDR3 has 11 residues. V lost 2 bases, J lost 8 bases, and 7 bases lay in between. CDR1 and CDR2 from the germline V gene are SGHDT and YYEEEE. CDR3 nucleotide sequence: TGTGCCAGCAGCTTAAGGGGGGGCTACACCTTC. As protein: CASSLRGGYTF.

This sequence joins TRBV4-3 and TRBJ1-3; D is possibly TRBD1 (6 bases). The CDR3 is made up of 16 amino acids. V dropped 1 base and J dropped 2 bases, with 12 bases sitting between them. Per germline, CDR1 LGHNA and CDR2 YSLEER. CDR3 sequence reads: CASSQASQGTGNTIYF. CDR3 nucleotides: TGCGCCAGCAGCCAAGCTTCACAGGGTACTGGAAACACCATATATTTT.

The V gene is TRBV5-1, the J gene TRBJ2-7; 7 bases are a match to TRBD2. Germline-derived CDR1 and CDR2 are SGHRS and YFSETQ. J was trimmed by 0 bases and V by 2 bases; bases with no gene match: 8. The CDR3 sequence is 16 residues long. The CDR3 DNA reads as TGCGCCAGCAGCTTCGGGGGTAGCGGGTCCTCCTACGAGCAGTACTTC. It codes for CASSFGGSGSSYEQYF.

In the case of this clonotype: A read error is possible here, since a much larger clone lies one base away. V gene TRBV7-2 combines with J gene TRBJ1-2, with D perhaps matching TRBD1 (5 bases). Germline CDR1 SGHTA, CDR2 FQGNSA. This CDR3 is built from 12 residues. In DNA, the CDR3 is TGTGTCAGCAGCTGGCAACAGGATGGCTACACCTTC. Its translation is CVSSWQQDGYTF.